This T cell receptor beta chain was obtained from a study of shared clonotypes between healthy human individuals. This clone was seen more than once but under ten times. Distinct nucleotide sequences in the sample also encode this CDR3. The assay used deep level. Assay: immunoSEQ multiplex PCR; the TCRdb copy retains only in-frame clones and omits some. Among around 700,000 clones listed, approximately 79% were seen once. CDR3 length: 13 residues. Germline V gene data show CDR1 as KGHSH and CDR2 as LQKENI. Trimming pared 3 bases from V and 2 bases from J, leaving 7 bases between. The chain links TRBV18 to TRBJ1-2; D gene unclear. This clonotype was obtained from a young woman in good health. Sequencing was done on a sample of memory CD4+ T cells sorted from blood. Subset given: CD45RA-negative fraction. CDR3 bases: TGTGCCAGCTCACCGACGGAAAACTATGGCTACACCTTC. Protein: CASSPTENYGYTF.